These T cell receptor beta chains were read from a single sample in a study of monozygotic twins with inflammatory bowel disease. TCRdb re-called the 5' RACE reads and catalogs CDR3 proteins one per entry, DNA excluded. The table for this sample gives a few hundred thousand distinct CDR3 sequences. Sequencing input: blood. These receptors all stem from a human donor with ulcerative colitis or Crohn's disease, or a healthy co-twin of an affected twin (not recorded which). The CDR3 runs from the conserved cysteine through the conserved F or W.

v_call: TRBV5-1
cdr3_length: 16
j_call: TRBJ2-3
cdr3_aa: CASSLQPSGINDTQYF

v_call: TRBV20-1
cdr3_length: 11
j_call: TRBJ2-7
cdr3_aa: CSARVGYEQYF

v_call: TRBV19
cdr3_length: 12
j_call: TRBJ2-4
cdr3_aa: CASSNPSDIQYF

v_call: TRBV5-4
cdr3_length: 15
j_call: TRBJ2-2
cdr3_aa: CASSLSSDNTGELFF

v_call: TRBV5-5
cdr3_length: 13
j_call: TRBJ2-7
cdr3_aa: CASRTGGSYEQYF

v_call: TRBV9
cdr3_length: 15
j_call: TRBJ2-5
cdr3_aa: CASSPSTGTGETQYF

v_call: TRBV7-3
cdr3_length: 13
j_call: TRBJ1-6
cdr3_aa: CASSSRGNSPLHF

v_call: TRBV7-7
cdr3_length: 13
j_call: TRBJ1-1
cdr3_aa: CASSFTMNTEAFF

v_call: TRBV27
cdr3_length: 15
j_call: TRBJ1-5
cdr3_aa: CASSSSGQGPTSQHF

v_call: TRBV3-1
cdr3_length: 15
j_call: TRBJ2-2
cdr3_aa: CASSQRGADTGELFF

v_call: TRBV7-8
cdr3_length: 15
j_call: TRBJ2-7
cdr3_aa: CASSSQGFTTYEQYF

v_call: TRBV7-9
cdr3_length: 16
j_call: TRBJ1-2
cdr3_aa: CASSLAGPPEDYGYTF

v_call: TRBV7-9
cdr3_length: 16
j_call: TRBJ2-1
cdr3_aa: CASSLGASGVYNEQFF

v_call: TRBV10-3
cdr3_length: 19
j_call: TRBJ2-1
cdr3_aa: CAISEIPLGGPSSYNEQFF

v_call: TRBV28
cdr3_length: 16
j_call: TRBJ2-1
cdr3_aa: CASSLGSADGPNEQFF

v_call: TRBV5-6
cdr3_length: 12
j_call: TRBJ1-4
cdr3_aa: CASRGSGEKLFF

v_call: TRBV4-1
cdr3_length: 14
j_call: TRBJ1-5
cdr3_aa: CASSQEYRNQPQHF

v_call: TRBV11-2
cdr3_length: 18
j_call: TRBJ2-3
cdr3_aa: CASSPIWGERLRTDTQYF

v_call: TRBV4-1
cdr3_length: 18
j_call: TRBJ2-2
cdr3_aa: CASSRDVPQTLNTGELFF

v_call: TRBV20-1
cdr3_length: 12
j_call: TRBJ1-1
cdr3_aa: CSARRATLEAFF

v_call: TRBV28
cdr3_length: 15
j_call: TRBJ1-5
cdr3_aa: CASSLVVVSNQPQHF

v_call: TRBV5-1
cdr3_length: 12
j_call: TRBJ2-5
cdr3_aa: CASSSGSETQYF

v_call: TRBV20-1
cdr3_length: 15
j_call: TRBJ1-5
cdr3_aa: CSASPLSRSNQPQHF

v_call: TRBV4-3
cdr3_length: 13
j_call: TRBJ1-2
cdr3_aa: CASSQVSSFGYTF

v_call: TRBV6-1
cdr3_length: 17
j_call: TRBJ2-3
cdr3_aa: CASRPSAHSGGIHTQYF

v_call: TRBV5-1
cdr3_length: 15
j_call: TRBJ2-5
cdr3_aa: CASSLALWGQETQYF

v_call: TRBV7-9
cdr3_length: 15
j_call: TRBJ2-2
cdr3_aa: CASSLGQGDTGELFF

v_call: TRBV28
cdr3_length: 16
j_call: TRBJ1-2
cdr3_aa: CASSLRSFFSPYGYTF

v_call: TRBV6-1
cdr3_length: 15
j_call: TRBJ2-4
cdr3_aa: CASSRISLAKNIQYF

v_call: TRBV6-5
cdr3_length: 13
j_call: TRBJ1-4
cdr3_aa: CATSGLANEKLFF

v_call: TRBV4-3
cdr3_length: 16
j_call: TRBJ2-1
cdr3_aa: CASSQDLKGRFGEQFF

v_call: TRBV2
cdr3_length: 14
j_call: TRBJ2-3
cdr3_aa: CASRGDRSTDTQYF

v_call: TRBV7-2
cdr3_length: 15
j_call: TRBJ2-2
cdr3_aa: CASSTGESNTGELFF